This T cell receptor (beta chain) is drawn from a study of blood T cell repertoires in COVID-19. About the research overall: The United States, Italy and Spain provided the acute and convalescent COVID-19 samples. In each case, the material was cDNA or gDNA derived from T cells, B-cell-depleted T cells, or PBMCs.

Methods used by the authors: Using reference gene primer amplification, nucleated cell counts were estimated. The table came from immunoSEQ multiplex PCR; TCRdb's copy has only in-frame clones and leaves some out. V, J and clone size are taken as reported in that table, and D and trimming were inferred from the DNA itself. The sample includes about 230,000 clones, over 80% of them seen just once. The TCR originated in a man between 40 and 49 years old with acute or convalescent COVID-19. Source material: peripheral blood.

The CDR3 DNA follows: TGCGCCAGCAGCTTCGGGGGACAGGGTCGATCCACTGAAGCTTTCTTT. Amino acid sequence: CASSFGGQGRSTEAFF. J is TRBJ1-1 and V is TRBV5-1; the match to TRBD1 covers 9 bases. The CDR3 covers 16 residues. The V gene's germline CDR1 is SGHRS and CDR2 YFSETQ. With V trimmed by 2 bases and J by 4 bases, 9 bases remained unmatched.